One and the same sample provided the 32 T cell receptor beta chains below, sequenced in a study of beta chain features in type 1 diabetes. Every bit of the isolated RNA underwent reverse transcription, so sequencing read expressed TCRB transcripts. The assay was immunoSEQ multiplex PCR, and TCRdb's table has in-frame clones only and misses some. This sample has hundreds of thousands of clones; 15% occur once, and the top ten carry approximately 0.093%. The source material was naive CD4+ T cells from blood. Source of these receptors: a man between 18 and 29 years old in good health.

In this sample, this clone turned up a few times. This chain links TRBV18 with TRBJ2-5, with 12 bases lining up with TRBD2. The CDR3 length is 15 residues. The germline V gene encodes CDR1 KGHSH and CDR2 LQKENI. V lost 3 bases and J lost 5; bases outside the gene matches: 4. The CDR3 protein is CASSPRLAGEETQYF. The CDR3 nucleotides read TGTGCCAGCTCACCTCGACTAGCGGGAGAGGAGACCCAGTACTTC.

This clone has more than one count but fewer than ten. The genes are TRBV10-3 and TRBJ1-1; 7 nucleotides agree with TRBD1. The CDR3 covers 14 residues. The V and J ends lost 5 bases and 0 bases, in that order; junction bases with no gene match: 3. Germline lookup yields CDR1 ENHRY and CDR2 SYGVKD. CDR3 in amino acids: CAISTGTVNTEAFF. DNA for the CDR3: TGTGCCATCAGTACCGGGACAGTGAACACTGAAGCTTTCTTT.

V usage is TRBV14 and J usage is TRBJ2-2; D unresolved. Germline V gene lookup returns CDR1 SGHDN and CDR2 FVKESK. Deletions cut 4 bases from V and 9 bases from J, with 15 bases between. CDR3 length: 14 residues. The CDR3: CASSLLRHTRELFF. CDR3 DNA: TGTGCCAGCAGCCTCCTCCGACATACTCGGGAGCTGTTTTTT. The full variable domain, rest sourced from reference TRBV14 and TRBJ2-2, is EAGVTQFPSHSVIEKGQTVTLRCDPISGHDNLYWYRRVMGKEIKFLLHFVKESKQDESGMPNNRFLAERTGGTYSTLKVQPAELEDSGVYFCASSLLRHTRELFFGEGSRLTVL.

The rearrangement joins TRBV5-1 to TRBJ2-3; 12 bases align to TRBD1. The V gene's germline CDR1 is SGHRS and CDR2 YFSETQ. After removal of 4 bases from V and 3 bases from J, the junction contained 6 bases not matched to a gene. CDR3 length equals 16 residues. The CDR3 reads CASSRGTGGGTDTQYF. The CDR3 nucleotides are TGCGCCAGCAGCCGGGGGACAGGGGGCGGGACAGATACGCAGTATTTT.

The chain recombines TRBV2 with TRBJ1-4; D perhaps matches TRBD1 (5 bases). From germline, CDR1 is SNHLY and CDR2 FYNNEI. V was trimmed by 8 bases and J by 0 bases, leaving 10 bases between them. There are 14 residues in the CDR3. CDR3 DNA sequence: TGTGCCAGCGAGAGGGGATCAACTAATGAAAAACTGTTTTTT. Protein sequence: CASERGSTNEKLFF.

This clone was observed a handful of times. V gene TRBV14 combines with J gene TRBJ2-3; TRBD1 agrees at 8 bases. Germline assignment: CDR1 SGHDN and CDR2 FVKESK. V shed 4 bases, J shed 5 bases, and the junction held 14 bases outside the gene matches. CDR3 size: 17 residues. As DNA, the CDR3 is TGTGCCAGCAGCCTCACTCGGACAGGGACGGGCCTAGATACGCAGTATTTT. It specifies CASSLTRTGTGLDTQYF. Drawing the rest from reference TRBV14 and TRBJ2-3, the complete variable domain is EAGVTQFPSHSVIEKGQTVTLRCDPISGHDNLYWYRRVMGKEIKFLLHFVKESKQDESGMPNNRFLAERTGGTYSTLKVQPAELEDSGVYFCASSLTRTGTGLDTQYFGPGTRLTVL.

This clone has only a few counts. The chain combines TRBV30 with TRBJ1-6; D is undetermined. The germline V gene encodes CDR1 GTSNPN and CDR2 SVGIG (reference sequence). Trimming removed 0 bases from V and 6 bases from J, with 9 bases in between. The CDR3 extends over 14 amino acids. This CDR3 reads CAWSVPGTNSPLHF. The CDR3, as DNA: TGTGCCTGGAGTGTACCCGGAACTAATTCACCCCTCCACTTT.

The rearrangement links TRBV7-9 to TRBJ1-1, with 7 bases aligning to TRBD1. The J segment lost 1 base and the V segment lost 5 bases, leaving 7 bases of the junction unmatched. Germline V CDR1 and CDR2: SEHNR, FQNEAQ (reference sequence). The CDR3 consists of 15 residues. CDR3 residues: CASSRDSTRNTEAFF. The DNA for the CDR3 is TGTGCCAGCAGCCGGGACAGCACAAGGAACACTGAAGCTTTCTTT.

The chain is built from TRBV28 and TRBJ2-7, with D perhaps matching TRBD1 (6 bases). V gave up 6 bases and J gave up 2 bases, with 14 bases separating them. The CDR3 covers 14 residues. Germline assignment: CDR1 MDHEN and CDR2 SYDVKM. The CDR3: CASRAQGQTYEQYF. The CDR3 region has the DNA TGTGCCAGCAGGGCACAGGGCCAAACCTACGAGCAGTACTTC.

There are a few counts of this clone. J is TRBJ1-2 and V is TRBV9; unclear D gene. CDR3 length: 16 residues. Trimming cost V 4 bases and J 0 bases, with 16 bases left between them. Germline V gene sequence: CDR1 SGDLS, CDR2 YYNGEE. CDR3 region: CASSPSGAQANYGYTF. CDR3 bases: TGTGCCAGCAGCCCCAGCGGAGCGCAAGCTAACTATGGCTACACCTTC.

The chain recombines TRBV29-1 with TRBJ2-5; TRBD1 agrees at 9 bases. This CDR3 region has 16 residues. Germline CDR1 and CDR2: SQVTM and ANQGSEA. The CDR3 DNA sequence: TGCGCAGCGTCTCGGACAGGGGCTTTGTACCAAGAGACCCAGTACTTC. It translates to CAASRTGALYQETQYF.

V is TRBV28 and J is TRBJ2-3; maybe TRBD2 (5 bases). V lost 1 base, J lost 0 bases, and 14 bases lay in between. The CDR3 covers 17 residues. Germline V gene lookup returns CDR1 MDHEN and CDR2 SYDVKM. Here the CDR3 reads CASSLFWRAPSTDTQYF. Written as DNA, the CDR3 is TGTGCCAGCAGTTTATTCTGGCGGGCCCCCAGCACAGATACGCAGTATTTT. Using reference TRBV28 and TRBJ2-3 for the parts outside the CDR3, the full variable domain is DVKVTQSSRYLVKRTGEKVFLECVQDMDHENMFWYRQDPGLGLRLIYFSYDVKMKEKGDIPEGYSVSREKKERFSLILESASTNQTSMYLCASSLFWRAPSTDTQYFGPGTRLTVL.

This clone was seen more than once but under ten times. This chain joins TRBV9 and TRBJ2-1; 9 nucleotides match TRBD1. V lost 0 bases and J lost 2; bases outside the gene matches: 6. The CDR3 covers 17 residues. Per the germline V gene, CDR1 is SGDLS and CDR2 is YYNGEE. The CDR3 bases are TGTGCCAGCAGCGTAGTCGTCGGACAGGGGACCTACAATGAGCAGTTCTTC. Translation gives CASSVVVGQGTYNEQFF.

The rearrangement links TRBV18 to TRBJ2-3; D may be TRBD1 or TRBD2 (5 bases each). Per the germline V gene, CDR1 is KGHSH and CDR2 is LQKENI. The CDR3 totals 15 residues. V was shortened by 6 bases and J by 4 bases, with 17 bases between the two germline ends. The CDR3, as DNA: TGTGCCAGCTCTCCCCCGGGGACCGGGGCAGATACGCAGTATTTT. As protein: CASSPPGTGADTQYF.

V and J are TRBV10-3 and TRBJ2-6; D is possibly TRBD1 or TRBD2 (5 bases each). Germline values: CDR1 ENHRY, CDR2 SYGVKD. V lost 9 bases to trimming and J lost 0 bases, with 12 bases between them. The CDR3 totals 15 residues. Here the CDR3 DNA reads TGTGCCATACCCGGGGCCCCCTCTGGGGCCAACGTCCTGACTTTC. Its translation: CAIPGAPSGANVLTF.

Comment on this clone: Other DNA sequences from this sample encode an identical CDR3 as well. The genes are TRBV5-1 and TRBJ1-5; 7 bases fit TRBD1. With 0 bases clipped from V and 2 bases from J, the junction kept 2 bases outside the gene matches. This CDR3 has 15 amino acids. Germline CDR1 SGHRS, CDR2 YFSETQ. CDR3 sequence reads: CASSLAGQGNQPQHF. In DNA form, the CDR3 reads TGCGCCAGCAGCTTGGCAGGACAGGGCAATCAGCCCCAGCATTTT.

In nucleotides, the CDR3 is TGTGCCAGCAGCTTAGCGACAGGGACAGATACGCAGTATTTT. Amino acids: CASSLATGTDTQYF. The rearrangement links TRBV7-2 to TRBJ2-3, with TRBD1 matching over 7 bases. The CDR3 length is 14 residues. Germline V gene sequence: CDR1 SGHTA, CDR2 FQGNSA. V shed 0 bases, J shed 3 bases, and the junction held 0 bases outside the gene matches.

The V gene is TRBV5-8, the J gene TRBJ2-3; D is perhaps TRBD1 or TRBD2 (6 bases each). Trimming took 4 bases from V and 3 from J, leaving 12 bases between them. This CDR3 region has 14 residues. Per the germline V gene, CDR1 is SGHTS and CDR2 is YDEGEE. CDR3 loop: CASSLQGRTDTQYF. The CDR3 DNA sequence: TGTGCCAGCAGCCTCCAGGGGAGGACAGATACGCAGTATTTT.

This clone has just a few counts. The gene calls are TRBV6-6 and TRBJ1-2; D remains unclear. This CDR3 has 13 residues. V was cut by 6 bases and J by 5 bases, with 13 bases left in between. CDR1 and CDR2 (germline): MNHNY, SVGAGI (reference sequence). CDR3 amino acids: CASSLMGSYGYTF. The DNA for the CDR3 is TGTGCCAGCAGCTTAATGGGGAGTTATGGCTACACCTTC.

The chain carries TRBV5-4 and TRBJ2-1, with D unclear. With 4 bases removed from V and 4 bases from J, the gap between germline ends came to 12 bases. The germline CDR1 and CDR2 sequences are SGHNT and YYREEE (reference sequence). The length of the CDR3 is 14 residues. As DNA, the CDR3 is TGTGCCAGCAGCCCCACCCTCGGGTACAATGAGCAGTTCTTC. Encoded protein: CASSPTLGYNEQFF.

This clone has a handful of counts. The chain links TRBV6-5 to TRBJ1-1, with D uncertain. The V gene's germline CDR1 is MNHEY and CDR2 SVGAGI. This CDR3 is 15 amino acids long. The germline V and J ends were trimmed by 2 bases and 2 bases, with 12 bases remaining between them. CDR3 bases: TGTGCCAGCAGTTACCGTCAGACAATTAACACTGAAGCTTTCTTT. The encoded protein is CASSYRQTINTEAFF.

This clone was recorded a few times. The chain links TRBV14 to TRBJ2-6; D ambiguous. This CDR3 has 16 amino acids. The V and J ends lost 3 bases and 0 bases respectively, with 9 bases between them. Germline CDR1 and CDR2: SGHDN and FVKESK. CDR3 bases: TGTGCCAGCAGCCATCAAACAGCCTCTGGGGCCAACGTCCTGACTTTC. Translated, it gives CASSHQTASGANVLTF.

The rearrangement joins TRBV6-1 to TRBJ2-3; 8 nucleotides line up with TRBD2. J was trimmed by 1 base and V by 7 bases; bases with no gene match: 7. Germline-derived CDR1 and CDR2 are MNHNS and SASEGT. This CDR3 is 15 amino acids long. The CDR3: CASTPSGGGTDTQYF. Written as DNA, the CDR3 is TGTGCCAGCACCCCGAGCGGGGGCGGCACAGATACGCAGTATTTT.

The rearrangement joins TRBV6-4 to TRBJ2-2, with 7 bases lining up with TRBD1. The CDR3 is 16 residues long. Germline assignment: CDR1 MRHNA and CDR2 SNTAGT. The junction had 8 bases not matched to a gene; V was cut back by 6 bases and J by 1 base. CDR3 region: CASSAIGTVNTGELFF. CDR3 bases: TGTGCCAGCAGCGCGATAGGGACAGTGAACACCGGGGAGCTGTTTTTT.

The chain recombines TRBV6-1 with TRBJ2-1; D is tentatively TRBD1 or TRBD2 (5 bases each). Per germline, CDR1 MNHNS and CDR2 SASEGT. The CDR3 is 17 residues long. Trimming pared 2 bases from V and 2 bases from J, leaving 16 bases between. This CDR3 is CASSEMAGAVAYNEQFF. The CDR3 DNA reads as TGTGCCAGCAGTGAAATGGCCGGGGCAGTGGCCTACAATGAGCAGTTCTTC.

This clone has just a few counts. The chain joins TRBV11-2 to TRBJ2-1, with TRBD2 matching 7 bases. The germline V gene has CDR1 SGHAT and CDR2 FQNNGV. The V segment lost 5 bases and the J segment 4 bases; nucleotides outside the gene matches: 5. This CDR3 has 14 amino acids. DNA for the CDR3: TGTGCCAGCAGCCCGGTGGGAGGGTACAATGAGCAGTTCTTC. It encodes CASSPVGGYNEQFF.

This sequence joins TRBV5-1 and TRBJ2-2; 7 bases fit TRBD1. This CDR3 is built from 15 residues. Trimming cost V 2 bases and J 5 bases; bases outside gene matches: 6. The germline V gene encodes CDR1 SGHRS and CDR2 YFSETQ. CDR3 in amino acids: CASSFDRVGTGELFF. CDR3 nucleotides: TGCGCCAGCAGCTTCGACAGGGTTGGGACCGGGGAGCTGTTTTTT.

This clone was detected only a few times. J is TRBJ2-7 and V is TRBV18; D is perhaps TRBD1 (5 bases). The germline V gene encodes CDR1 KGHSH and CDR2 LQKENI. Trimming removed 3 bases at V and 3 bases at J, with 12 bases between. The CDR3 has 14 residues. The CDR3 sequence: CASSPSGAHYEQYF. The CDR3 DNA is TGTGCCAGCTCACCGAGTGGGGCCCACTACGAGCAGTACTTC.

The chain has TRBV7-9 and TRBJ1-4; D call uncertain. V was cut by 3 bases and J by 8 bases, with 13 bases left in between. Per the germline V gene, CDR1 is SEHNR and CDR2 is FQNEAQ (reference sequence). The length of the CDR3 is 14 residues. The chain's CDR3 is CASSLRANGEKLFF. The CDR3 nucleotides are TGTGCCAGCAGCTTGAGGGCCAACGGAGAAAAACTGTTTTTT.

This clone was detected a few times. The genes are TRBV28 and TRBJ2-7, with D tentatively TRBD1 (5 bases). Germline V gene lookup returns CDR1 MDHEN and CDR2 SYDVKM. CDR3 length equals 14 residues. Trimming cost V 2 bases and J 5 bases, with 13 bases left between them. This chain's CDR3 is CASSLSSRENEQYF. Written as DNA, the CDR3 is TGTGCCAGCAGTTTAAGCTCCAGGGAAAACGAGCAGTACTTC.

This clone was seen more than once but under ten times. The V gene is TRBV4-2, the J gene TRBJ2-7, with 9 bases matching TRBD1. CDR3 length equals 14 residues. Germline CDR1 reads LGHNA; CDR2 reads YNFKEQ. The J segment lost 6 bases and the V segment lost 1 base, leaving 4 bases of the junction unmatched. CDR3 region: CASSQGDRASEQYF. The DNA of the CDR3 is TGTGCCAGCAGCCAAGGGGACAGGGCCTCCGAGCAGTACTTC.

V usage is TRBV5-1 and J usage is TRBJ2-2; possible D gene TRBD1, 5 bases. Trimming cost V 2 bases and J 6 bases, with 17 bases left between them. This CDR3 has 16 amino acids. Per the germline V gene, CDR1 is SGHRS and CDR2 is YFSETQ. The CDR3 sequence: CASSLGHASRSGELFF. CDR3 sequence (DNA): TGCGCCAGCAGCTTAGGACACGCGTCCCGTTCCGGGGAGCTGTTTTTT.